A selection of T cell receptor beta chains follows, all from one sample in a study of shared clonotypes between healthy human individuals. Clones were sequenced by immunoSEQ multiplex PCR, and TCRdb holds only the in-frame ones, with some missing. The repertoire holds a few million clones, with approximately 90% as singletons. The sequenced sample consisted of naive CD4+ T cells sorted from blood. The receptors shown here come from a man younger than 35 in good health. Both conserved end residues are part of each CDR3. The order of the fields is D gene, clone size, J gene, V gene, CDR3 protein, CDR3 DNA. A D gene is named only where the DNA matches it firmly. Expanded clones get a size class; other rows say once, few or many, or leave the size out.

d_call: .
clone_size: .
j_call: TRBJ2-7
v_call: TRBV10-3
cdr3_aa: CAISGAGSSYEQYF
cdr3_nt: TGTGCCATCAGTGGAGCAGGGAGCTCCTACGAGCAGTACTTC

d_call: .
clone_size: .
j_call: TRBJ1-5
v_call: TRBV2
cdr3_aa: CASSERRGADQPQHF
cdr3_nt: TGTGCCAGCAGTGAAAGGCGGGGCGCCGACCAGCCCCAGCATTTT

d_call: TRBD1
clone_size: .
j_call: TRBJ2-4
v_call: TRBV18
cdr3_aa: CASSPVQGKENIQYF
cdr3_nt: TGTGCCAGCTCACCAGTACAGGGGAAGGAAAACATTCAGTACTTC

d_call: .
clone_size: .
j_call: TRBJ1-3
v_call: TRBV28
cdr3_aa: CASSFGSSGNTIYF
cdr3_nt: TGTGCCAGCAGTTTCGGCAGTTCTGGAAACACCATATATTTT

d_call: TRBD1
clone_size: few
j_call: TRBJ1-4
v_call: TRBV29-1
cdr3_aa: CSASQMTGATNEKLFF
cdr3_nt: TGCAGCGCGTCACAAATGACAGGGGCAACTAATGAAAAACTGTTTTTT

d_call: .
clone_size: .
j_call: TRBJ2-1
v_call: TRBV10-1
cdr3_aa: CASSVANNEQFF
cdr3_nt: TGCGCCAGCAGTGTAGCAAACAATGAGCAGTTCTTC

d_call: .
clone_size: .
j_call: TRBJ2-2
v_call: TRBV7-9
cdr3_aa: CASSFGSGTGELFF
cdr3_nt: TGTGCCAGCAGCTTTGGGTCGGGCACCGGGGAGCTGTTTTTT

d_call: .
clone_size: .
j_call: TRBJ1-5
v_call: TRBV6-6
cdr3_aa: CASGPDIYQPQHF
cdr3_nt: TGTGCCAGCGGACCCGACATCTACCAGCCCCAGCATTTT

d_call: TRBD1
clone_size: .
j_call: TRBJ1-6
v_call: TRBV9
cdr3_aa: CASSKDTGGISYNSPLHF
cdr3_nt: TGTGCCAGCAGCAAGGATACAGGGGGCATATCCTATAATTCACCCCTCCACTTT

d_call: TRBD2
clone_size: once
j_call: TRBJ2-7
v_call: TRBV18
cdr3_aa: CASSLSAGVVEQYF
cdr3_nt: TGTGCCAGCTCACTGAGCGCGGGAGTTGTCGAGCAGTACTTC

d_call: .
clone_size: .
j_call: TRBJ2-3
v_call: TRBV6-1
cdr3_aa: CASSESVTDTQYF
cdr3_nt: TGTGCCAGCAGTGAAAGTGTAACAGATACGCAGTATTTT

d_call: TRBD1
clone_size: .
j_call: TRBJ1-1
v_call: TRBV7-9
cdr3_aa: CASSPDRVPNTEAFF
cdr3_nt: TGTGCCAGCAGCCCGGACAGGGTTCCGAACACTGAAGCTTTCTTT

d_call: .
clone_size: .
j_call: TRBJ1-2
v_call: TRBV28
cdr3_aa: CASSSTVNMGYTF
cdr3_nt: TGTGCCAGCAGTTCGACGGTGAATATGGGCTACACCTTC

d_call: .
clone_size: .
j_call: TRBJ1-2
v_call: TRBV6-1
cdr3_aa: CASSGMRRGDGYTF
cdr3_nt: TGTGCCAGCAGTGGGATGCGGAGGGGAGATGGCTACACCTTC

d_call: .
clone_size: .
j_call: TRBJ2-7
v_call: TRBV6-5
cdr3_aa: CASSYQGSAYEQYF
cdr3_nt: TGTGCCAGCAGTTACCAAGGCAGCGCCTACGAGCAGTACTTC

d_call: .
clone_size: .
j_call: TRBJ1-2
v_call: TRBV30
cdr3_aa: CAWSFTRPNYGYTF
cdr3_nt: TGTGCCTGGAGTTTCACTCGACCTAACTATGGCTACACCTTC

d_call: .
clone_size: .
j_call: TRBJ2-2
v_call: TRBV15
cdr3_aa: CATSRDPYREVKTGELFF
cdr3_nt: TGTGCCACCAGCAGAGATCCCTACAGGGAAGTAAAGACCGGGGAGCTGTTTTTT

d_call: .
clone_size: .
j_call: TRBJ2-5
v_call: TRBV4-1
cdr3_aa: CASSPAMPQETQYF
cdr3_nt: TGCGCCAGCAGCCCGGCCATGCCCCAAGAGACCCAGTACTTC

d_call: .
clone_size: .
j_call: TRBJ2-5
v_call: TRBV5-4
cdr3_aa: CASSSKTGGFQETQYF
cdr3_nt: TGTGCCAGCAGCAGCAAAACAGGAGGATTTCAAGAGACCCAGTACTTC

d_call: .
clone_size: .
j_call: TRBJ2-1
v_call: TRBV18
cdr3_aa: CASSWPGTPPHNEQFF
cdr3_nt: TGTGCCAGCTCATGGCCCGGGACTCCACCCCACAATGAGCAGTTCTTC

d_call: TRBD1
clone_size: .
j_call: TRBJ2-7
v_call: TRBV5-3
cdr3_aa: CARSFHRGVGPYEQYF
cdr3_nt: TGTGCCAGAAGCTTCCACAGGGGAGTTGGCCCCTACGAGCAGTACTTC

d_call: .
clone_size: .
j_call: TRBJ2-2
v_call: TRBV6-1
cdr3_aa: CASRSSTGGTGELFF
cdr3_nt: TGTGCCAGCAGGTCTTCGACAGGTGGGACCGGGGAGCTGTTTTTT

d_call: .
clone_size: .
j_call: TRBJ2-2
v_call: TRBV5-4
cdr3_aa: CASSLGIGSGTGELFF
cdr3_nt: TGTGCCAGCAGCTTGGGGATCGGGAGTGGCACCGGGGAGCTGTTTTTT

d_call: TRBD2
clone_size: .
j_call: TRBJ2-7
v_call: TRBV6-5
cdr3_aa: CASSVGLAVEQYF
cdr3_nt: TGTGCCAGCAGTGTCGGACTAGCGGTCGAGCAGTACTTC

d_call: .
clone_size: .
j_call: TRBJ1-1
v_call: TRBV29-1
cdr3_aa: CSALGVPEAFF
cdr3_nt: TGCAGCGCGTTAGGGGTCCCAGAAGCTTTCTTT

d_call: .
clone_size: once
j_call: TRBJ2-5
v_call: TRBV10-3
cdr3_aa: CAISQGTGETQYF
cdr3_nt: TGTGCCATCAGCCAGGGGACGGGGGAGACCCAGTACTTC

d_call: .
clone_size: .
j_call: TRBJ1-1
v_call: TRBV6-5
cdr3_aa: CASRYRAVNTEAFF
cdr3_nt: TGTGCCAGCAGATACAGGGCGGTGAACACTGAAGCTTTCTTT

d_call: TRBD2
clone_size: .
j_call: TRBJ2-5
v_call: TRBV11-2
cdr3_aa: CASSSAPGRIETQYF
cdr3_nt: TGTGCCAGCAGCTCGGCCCCCGGGAGGATAGAGACCCAGTACTTC

d_call: .
clone_size: .
j_call: TRBJ1-4
v_call: TRBV30
cdr3_aa: CAGRKDPGNEKLFF
cdr3_nt: TGTGCCGGCCGAAAGGACCCCGGTAATGAAAAACTGTTTTTT

d_call: .
clone_size: .
j_call: TRBJ2-1
v_call: TRBV18
cdr3_aa: CASSPPQGDNEQFF
cdr3_nt: TGTGCCAGCTCACCACCCCAAGGAGACAATGAGCAGTTCTTC

d_call: .
clone_size: .
j_call: TRBJ2-7
v_call: TRBV2
cdr3_aa: CASSEGGVSSTYEQYF
cdr3_nt: TGTGCCAGCAGTGAAGGAGGGGTTAGCTCCACCTACGAGCAGTACTTC

d_call: TRBD2
clone_size: .
j_call: TRBJ2-1
v_call: TRBV4-3
cdr3_aa: CASRSAAGDTNEQFF
cdr3_nt: TGCGCCAGCAGGTCGGCAGCGGGAGATACAAATGAGCAGTTCTTC

d_call: .
clone_size: .
j_call: TRBJ2-3
v_call: TRBV19
cdr3_aa: CASSIDRGADTQYF
cdr3_nt: TGTGCCAGTAGTATAGACAGGGGGGCAGATACGCAGTATTTT

d_call: .
clone_size: few
j_call: TRBJ1-5
v_call: TRBV6-6
cdr3_aa: CASRGTGNQPQHF
cdr3_nt: TGTGCCAGCAGAGGGACCGGCAATCAGCCCCAGCATTTT

d_call: .
clone_size: .
j_call: TRBJ1-5
v_call: TRBV19
cdr3_aa: CASSVTGVGSNQPQHF
cdr3_nt: TGTGCCAGTAGTGTTACAGGCGTTGGCAGCAATCAGCCCCAGCATTTT

d_call: .
clone_size: .
j_call: TRBJ1-6
v_call: TRBV6-5
cdr3_aa: CASRNWNSPLHF
cdr3_nt: TGTGCCAGCAGGAACTGGAATTCACCCCTCCACTTT

d_call: .
clone_size: .
j_call: TRBJ1-2
v_call: TRBV13
cdr3_aa: CASSAPIPNYGYTF
cdr3_nt: TGTGCCAGCAGCGCCCCGATCCCAAACTATGGCTACACCTTC

d_call: TRBD1
clone_size: .
j_call: TRBJ1-2
v_call: TRBV14
cdr3_aa: CARGRGRKIVGCYGYTF
cdr3_nt: TGTGCCAGGGGCAGGGGGCGGAAAATAGTTGGTTGCTATGGCTACACCTTC

d_call: TRBD1
clone_size: .
j_call: TRBJ1-1
v_call: TRBV28
cdr3_aa: CATEGAGNTEAFF
cdr3_nt: TGTGCTACCGAGGGGGCGGGGAACACTGAAGCTTTCTTT